The 2 T cell receptor beta chains below all came from one sample that was sequenced in a study of blood T cell repertoires in COVID-19. Clones were read by immunoSEQ multiplex PCR, and TCRdb kept only the in-frame ones, dropping some. The sample carries under 170,000 clones, 80% to 90% recorded once. Sequenced sample: peripheral blood. Receptor source: a man between 65 and 85 years old with acute or convalescent COVID-19.

The chain links TRBV27 to TRBJ2-3; TRBD2 is a possible D gene (6 bases). Germline V CDR1 and CDR2: MNHEY, SMNVEV (reference sequence). The CDR3 loop spans 14 amino acids. The V end lost 3 bases, the J end lost 4 bases, and 11 bases lay between the germline ends. CDR3 amino acids: CASSLWRDPDTQYF. The CDR3 DNA reads as TGTGCCAGCAGTTTGTGGAGGGACCCAGATACGCAGTATTTT.

The chain is built from TRBV6-6 and TRBJ1-1, with D uncertain. The germline V gene encodes CDR1 MNHNY and CDR2 SVGAGI (reference sequence). Trimming removed 5 bases from V and 1 base from J, with 8 bases in between. The length of the CDR3 is 13 residues. CDR3 protein: CASSGPPNTEAFF. As DNA, the CDR3 is TGTGCCAGCAGTGGGCCCCCGAACACTGAAGCTTTCTTT.